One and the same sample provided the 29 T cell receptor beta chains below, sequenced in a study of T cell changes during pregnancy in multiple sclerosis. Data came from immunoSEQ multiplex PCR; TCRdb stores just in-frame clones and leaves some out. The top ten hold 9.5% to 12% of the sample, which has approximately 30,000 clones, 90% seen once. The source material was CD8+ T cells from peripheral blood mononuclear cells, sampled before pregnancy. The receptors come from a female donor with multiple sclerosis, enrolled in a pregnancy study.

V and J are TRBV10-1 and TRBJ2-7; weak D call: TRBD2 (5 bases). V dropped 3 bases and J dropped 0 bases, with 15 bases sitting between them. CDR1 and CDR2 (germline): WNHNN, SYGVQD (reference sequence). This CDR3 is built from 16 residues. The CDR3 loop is CASSDTKRKSSYEQYF. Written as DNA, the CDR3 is TGCGCCAGCAGTGATACGAAGCGGAAGAGCTCCTACGAGCAGTACTTC.

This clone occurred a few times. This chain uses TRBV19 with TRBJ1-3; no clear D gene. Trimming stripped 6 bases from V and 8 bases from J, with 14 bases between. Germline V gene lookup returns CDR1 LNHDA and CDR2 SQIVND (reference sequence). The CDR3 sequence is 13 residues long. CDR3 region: CASSLQGRDTIYF. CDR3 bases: TGTGCCAGTAGCCTCCAAGGGAGGGACACCATATATTTT. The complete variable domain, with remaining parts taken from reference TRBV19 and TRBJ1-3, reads DGGITQSPKYLFRKEGQNVTLSCEQNLNHDAMYWYRQDPGQGLRLIYYSQIVNDFQKGDIAEGYSVSREKKESFPLTVTSAQKNPTAFYLCASSLQGRDTIYFGEGSWLTVV.

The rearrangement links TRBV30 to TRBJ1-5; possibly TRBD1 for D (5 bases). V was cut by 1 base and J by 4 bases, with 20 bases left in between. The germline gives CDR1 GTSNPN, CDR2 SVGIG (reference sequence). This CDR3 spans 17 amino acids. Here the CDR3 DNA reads TGTGCCTGGAGTGGGATAGTGGGGGGGGGTCCTAATCAGCCCCAGCATTTT. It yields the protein CAWSGIVGGGPNQPQHF. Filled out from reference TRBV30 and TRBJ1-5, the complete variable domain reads SQTIHQWPATLVQPVGSPLSLECTVEGTSNPNLYWYRQAAGRGLQLLFYSVGIGQISSEVPQNLSASRPQDRQFILSSKKLLLSDSGFYLCAWSGIVGGGPNQPQHFGDGTRLSIL.

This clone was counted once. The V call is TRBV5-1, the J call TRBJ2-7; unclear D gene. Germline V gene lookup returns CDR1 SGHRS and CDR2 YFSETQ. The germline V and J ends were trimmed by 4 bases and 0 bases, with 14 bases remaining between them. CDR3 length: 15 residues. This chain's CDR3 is CASSPESRPSYEQYF. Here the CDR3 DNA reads TGCGCCAGCAGCCCGGAGTCTCGGCCCTCCTACGAGCAGTACTTC.

The CDR3 DNA reads as TGTGCCAGCAGCGTTCGAGGACTAGCGACCTACAATGAGCAGTTCTTC. Translating it yields CASSVRGLATYNEQFF. The chain joins TRBV9 to TRBJ2-1; 9 bases agree with TRBD2. Germline assignment: CDR1 SGDLS and CDR2 YYNGEE. The junction had 5 bases not matched to a gene; V was cut back by 2 bases and J by 2 bases. This CDR3 contains 16 residues.

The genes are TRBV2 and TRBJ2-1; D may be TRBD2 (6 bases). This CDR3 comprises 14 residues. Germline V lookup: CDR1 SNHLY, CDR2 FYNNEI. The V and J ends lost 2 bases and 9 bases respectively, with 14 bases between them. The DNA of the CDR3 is TGTGCCAGCAGTGAATACGGGAGAGGAGGTGAGCAGTTCTTC. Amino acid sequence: CASSEYGRGGEQFF.

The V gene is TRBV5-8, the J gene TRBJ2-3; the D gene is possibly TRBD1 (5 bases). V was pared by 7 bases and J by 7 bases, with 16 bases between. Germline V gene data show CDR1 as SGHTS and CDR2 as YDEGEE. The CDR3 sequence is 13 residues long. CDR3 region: CASLQVVQYTQYF. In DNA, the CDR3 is TGTGCCAGCTTACAGGTAGTCCAGTATACGCAGTATTTT.

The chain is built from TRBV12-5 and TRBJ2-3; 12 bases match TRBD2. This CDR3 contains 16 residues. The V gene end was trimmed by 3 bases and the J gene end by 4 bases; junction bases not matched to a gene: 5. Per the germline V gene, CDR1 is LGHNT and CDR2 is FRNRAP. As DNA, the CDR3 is TGTGCTAGTGGTTTCCTTCTAGCGGGAGGGCCAGATACGCAGTATTTT. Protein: CASGFLLAGGPDTQYF. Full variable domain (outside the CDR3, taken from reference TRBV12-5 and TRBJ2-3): DARVTQTPRHKVTEMGQEVTMRCQPILGHNTVFWYRQTMMQGLELLAYFRNRAPLDDSGMPKDRFSAEMPDATLATLKIQPSEPRDSAVYFCASGFLLAGGPDTQYFGPGTRLTVL.

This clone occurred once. The DNA of the CDR3 is TGTGCCAGCTCATCGCTTTGGGACAATCAGGGGCAAGAGACCCAGTACTTC. This gives the protein CASSSLWDNQGQETQYF. The V and J genes are TRBV18 and TRBJ2-5; the D gene is possibly TRBD1 (6 bases). V was trimmed by 5 bases and J by 2 bases, leaving 21 bases between them. Germline V gene sequence: CDR1 KGHSH, CDR2 LQKENI. The CDR3 is 17 amino acids.

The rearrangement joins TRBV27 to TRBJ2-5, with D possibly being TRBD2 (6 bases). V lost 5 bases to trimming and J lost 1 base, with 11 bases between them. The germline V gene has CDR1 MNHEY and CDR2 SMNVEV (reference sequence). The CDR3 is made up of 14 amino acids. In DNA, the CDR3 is TGTGCCAGCAGTCCACGCGGGGCCCAAGAGACCCAGTACTTC. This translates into CASSPRGAQETQYF.

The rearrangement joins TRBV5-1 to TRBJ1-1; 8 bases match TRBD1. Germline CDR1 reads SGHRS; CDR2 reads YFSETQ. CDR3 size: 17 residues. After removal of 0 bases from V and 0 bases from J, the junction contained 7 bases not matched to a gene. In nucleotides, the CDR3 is TGCGCCAGCAGCTTGGTCGGGCAGGGGGCCATGAACACTGAAGCTTTCTTT. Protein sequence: CASSLVGQGAMNTEAFF. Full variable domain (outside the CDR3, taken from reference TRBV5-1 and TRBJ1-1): KAGVTQTPRYLIKTRGQQVTLSCSPISGHRSVSWYQQTPGQGLQFLFEYFSETQRNKGNFPGRFSGRQFSNSRSEMNVSTLELGDSALYLCASSLVGQGAMNTEAFFGQGTRLTVV.

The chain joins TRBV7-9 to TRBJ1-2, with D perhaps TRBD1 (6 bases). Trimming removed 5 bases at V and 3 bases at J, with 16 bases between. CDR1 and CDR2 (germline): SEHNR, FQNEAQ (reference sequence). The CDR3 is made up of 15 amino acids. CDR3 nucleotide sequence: TGTGCCAGCAGCGCCCCCGGGAGGGGGGACTATGGCTACACCTTC. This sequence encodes CASSAPGRGDYGYTF.

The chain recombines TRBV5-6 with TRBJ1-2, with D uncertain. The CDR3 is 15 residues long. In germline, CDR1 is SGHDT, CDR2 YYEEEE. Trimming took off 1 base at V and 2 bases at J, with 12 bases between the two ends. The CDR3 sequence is CASSLRFGLNYGYTF. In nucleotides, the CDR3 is TGTGCCAGCAGCTTGAGGTTCGGGTTAAACTATGGCTACACCTTC.

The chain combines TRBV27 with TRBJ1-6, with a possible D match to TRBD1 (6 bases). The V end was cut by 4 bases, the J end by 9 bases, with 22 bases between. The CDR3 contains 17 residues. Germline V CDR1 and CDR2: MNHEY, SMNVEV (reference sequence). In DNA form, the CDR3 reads TGTGCCAGCAGTTCGAAACAGGGCCGCCTTACCCTTTCACCCCTCCACTTT. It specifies CASSSKQGRLTLSPLHF.

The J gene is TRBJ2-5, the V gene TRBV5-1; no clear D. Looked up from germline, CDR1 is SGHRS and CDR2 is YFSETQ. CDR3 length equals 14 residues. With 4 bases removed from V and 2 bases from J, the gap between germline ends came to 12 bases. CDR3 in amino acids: CASSLVSHQETQYF. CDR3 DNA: TGCGCCAGCAGCCTGGTGAGCCATCAAGAGACCCAGTACTTC.

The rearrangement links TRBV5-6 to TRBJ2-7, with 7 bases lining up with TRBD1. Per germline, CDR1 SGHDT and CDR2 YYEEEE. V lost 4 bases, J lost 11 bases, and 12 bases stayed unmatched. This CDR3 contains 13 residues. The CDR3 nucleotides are TGTGCCAGCAGCGACACTCCAACAGGGGAGAAGTACTTC. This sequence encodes CASSDTPTGEKYF. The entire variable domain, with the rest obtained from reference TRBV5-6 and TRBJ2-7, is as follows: DAGVTQSPTHLIKTRGQQVTLRCSPKSGHDTVSWYQQALGQGPQFIFQYYEEEERQRGNFPDRFSGHQFPNYSSELNVNALLLGDSALYLCASSDTPTGEKYFGPGTRLTVT.

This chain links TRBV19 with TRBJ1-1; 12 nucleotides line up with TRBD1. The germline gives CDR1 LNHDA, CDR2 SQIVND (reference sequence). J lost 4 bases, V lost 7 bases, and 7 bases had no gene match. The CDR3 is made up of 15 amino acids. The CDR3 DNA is TGTGCCAGTATTAGGGACAGGGGGCGAGTCACTGAAGCTTTCTTT. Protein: CASIRDRGRVTEAFF.

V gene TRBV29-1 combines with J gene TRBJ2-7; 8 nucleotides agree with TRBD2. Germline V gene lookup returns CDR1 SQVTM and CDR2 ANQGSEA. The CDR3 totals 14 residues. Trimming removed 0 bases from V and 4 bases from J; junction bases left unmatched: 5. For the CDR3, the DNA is TGCAGCGTTGAAGATCCCAGCGGGGGTTACGAGCAGTACTTC. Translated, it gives CSVEDPSGGYEQYF.

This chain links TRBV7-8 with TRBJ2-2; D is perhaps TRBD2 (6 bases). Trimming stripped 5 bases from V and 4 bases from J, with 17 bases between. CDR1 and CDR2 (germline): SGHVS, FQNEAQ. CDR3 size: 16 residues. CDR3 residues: CASSGAGTAVTGELFF. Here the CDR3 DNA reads TGTGCCAGCAGCGGAGCCGGGACTGCTGTCACCGGGGAGCTGTTTTTT.

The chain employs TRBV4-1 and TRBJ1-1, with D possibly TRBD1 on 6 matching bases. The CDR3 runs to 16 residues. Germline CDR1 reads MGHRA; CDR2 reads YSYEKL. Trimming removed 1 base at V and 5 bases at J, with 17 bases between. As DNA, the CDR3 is TGCGCCAGCAGCCAAGGAGGGGGGGCTTACCTGACTGAAGCTTTCTTT. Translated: CASSQGGGAYLTEAFF.

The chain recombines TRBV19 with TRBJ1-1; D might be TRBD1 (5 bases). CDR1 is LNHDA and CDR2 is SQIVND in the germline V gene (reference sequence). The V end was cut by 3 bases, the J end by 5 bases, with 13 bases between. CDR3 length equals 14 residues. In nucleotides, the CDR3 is TGTGCCAGTAGTATTAGCCAGGGATGGACTGAAGCTTTCTTT. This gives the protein CASSISQGWTEAFF.

In nucleotides, the CDR3 is TGCGCCAGCAGTCCCGGGAGATTGAACACTGAAGCTTTCTTT. As protein: CASSPGRLNTEAFF. The rearrangement uses TRBV10-2 and TRBJ1-1; D is unresolved. Trimming removed 5 bases from V and 0 bases from J, with 10 bases in between. CDR1 is WSHSY and CDR2 is SAAADI in the germline V gene. This CDR3 contains 14 residues.

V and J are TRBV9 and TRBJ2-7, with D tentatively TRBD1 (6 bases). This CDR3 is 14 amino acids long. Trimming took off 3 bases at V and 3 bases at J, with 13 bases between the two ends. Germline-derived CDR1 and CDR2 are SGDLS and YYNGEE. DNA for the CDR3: TGTGCCAGCAGCGCCAGTGACAGGCTCTACGAGCAGTACTTC. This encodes CASSASDRLYEQYF.

CDR3 amino acids: CASSAGQVSTDTQYF. The CDR3, as DNA: TGCGCCAGCAGCGCGGGGCAAGTCTCGACAGATACGCAGTATTTT. This chain connects TRBV5-1 to TRBJ2-3; possible D gene TRBD2, 6 bases. The length of the CDR3 is 15 residues. The V gene lost 4 bases and the J gene lost 3 bases, with 15 bases spanning the gap. Germline V CDR1 and CDR2: SGHRS, YFSETQ.

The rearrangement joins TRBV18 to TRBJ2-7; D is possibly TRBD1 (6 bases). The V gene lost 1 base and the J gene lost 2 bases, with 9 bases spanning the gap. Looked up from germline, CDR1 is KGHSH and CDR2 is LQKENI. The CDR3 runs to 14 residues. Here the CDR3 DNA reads TGTGCCAGCTCACCACGGGACACAGCCTACGAGCAGTACTTC. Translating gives CASSPRDTAYEQYF.

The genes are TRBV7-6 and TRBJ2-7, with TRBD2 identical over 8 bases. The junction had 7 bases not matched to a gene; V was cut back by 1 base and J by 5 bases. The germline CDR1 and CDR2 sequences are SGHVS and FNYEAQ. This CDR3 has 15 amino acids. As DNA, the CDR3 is TGTGCCAGCAGCTTAGATAGCGGGAAACAGAACGAGCAGTACTTC. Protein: CASSLDSGKQNEQYF.

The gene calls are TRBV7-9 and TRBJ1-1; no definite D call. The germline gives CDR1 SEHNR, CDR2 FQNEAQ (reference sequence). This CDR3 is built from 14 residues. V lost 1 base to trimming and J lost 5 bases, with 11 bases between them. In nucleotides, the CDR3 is TGTGCCAGCAGCTTAGTATCGTCGGGGACTGAAGCTTTCTTT. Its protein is CASSLVSSGTEAFF.

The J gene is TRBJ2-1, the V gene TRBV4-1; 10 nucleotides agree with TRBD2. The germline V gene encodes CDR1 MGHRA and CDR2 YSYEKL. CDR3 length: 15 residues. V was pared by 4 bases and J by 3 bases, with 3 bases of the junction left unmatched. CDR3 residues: CASSLPSGSYNEQFF. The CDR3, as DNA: TGCGCCAGCAGCCTCCCTAGCGGGAGCTACAATGAGCAGTTCTTC.

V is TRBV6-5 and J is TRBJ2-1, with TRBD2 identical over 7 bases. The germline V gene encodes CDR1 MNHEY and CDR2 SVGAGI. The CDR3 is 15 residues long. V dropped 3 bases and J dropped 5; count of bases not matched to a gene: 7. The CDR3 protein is CASSYGLAENNEQFF. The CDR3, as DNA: TGTGCCAGCAGTTATGGGCTAGCGGAAAACAATGAGCAGTTCTTC.